This TCR beta chain is drawn from a study of blood T cell repertoires in COVID-19. As for the study in general: Collection of acute and convalescent COVID-19 samples took place in the United States, Italy and Spain. PBMCs, B-cell-depleted T cells, or T cells provided the cDNA or gDNA that made up the material.

Original processing methods: Reference gene primer amplification gave nucleated cell count estimates. Using immunoSEQ multiplex PCR, the repertoire was profiled, and TCRdb retains in-frame clones only, with some absent. V, J and clone size reflect that table, while D and trimming were determined from the DNA. The sample consists of 85,000 to 130,000 clones, roughly 87% of them appearing once. The CDR3 length is 13 residues. Trimming pared 1 base from V and 8 bases from J, leaving 11 bases between. Looked up from germline, CDR1 is MDHEN and CDR2 is SYDVKM. V usage is TRBV28 and J usage is TRBJ1-2; no reliable D call. The clonotype comes from a woman aged 55-69 years with acute or convalescent COVID-19. The sequenced material came from peripheral blood. The CDR3 region has the DNA TGTGCCAGCAGTTTATCGAGGGAGTACGGCTACACCTTC. This sequence encodes CASSLSREYGYTF.